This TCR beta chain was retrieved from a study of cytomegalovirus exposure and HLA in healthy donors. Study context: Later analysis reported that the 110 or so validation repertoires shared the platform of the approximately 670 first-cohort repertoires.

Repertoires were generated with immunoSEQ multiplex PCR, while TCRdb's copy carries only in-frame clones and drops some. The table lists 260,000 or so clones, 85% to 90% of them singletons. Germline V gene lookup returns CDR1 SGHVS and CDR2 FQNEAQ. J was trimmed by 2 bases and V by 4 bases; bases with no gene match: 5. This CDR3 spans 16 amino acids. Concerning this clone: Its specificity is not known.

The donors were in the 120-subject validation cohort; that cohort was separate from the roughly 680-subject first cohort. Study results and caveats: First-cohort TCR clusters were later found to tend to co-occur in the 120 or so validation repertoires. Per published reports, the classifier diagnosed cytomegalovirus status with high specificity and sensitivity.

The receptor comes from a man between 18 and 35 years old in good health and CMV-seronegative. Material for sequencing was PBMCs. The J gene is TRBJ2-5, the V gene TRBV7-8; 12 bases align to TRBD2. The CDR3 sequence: CASSSRLAGVQETQYF. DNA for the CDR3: TGTGCCAGCAGCTCCCGACTAGCGGGGGTACAAGAGACCCAGTACTTC.